Below, one T cell receptor beta chain is given with its context. The antigen remains unidentified. MiXCR was run by TCRdb on the reads, yielding one entry per CDR3 protein. This table has some 480,000 distinct CDR3 sequences, roughly a third appearing once. V gave up 6 bases and J gave up 5 bases, with 26 bases separating them. CDR1 is MNHEY, CDR2 SVGAGI, per germline. The CDR3 extends over 17 amino acids. This record belongs to a study of T cell repertoires in cytomegalovirus infection. Study-wide results and limits: HLA-C-restricted CMV clonotypes gave the most frequent clonotype in two of eight donors.

The starting material was cultured PBMCs, obtained from culture after CMV antigen stimulation. The receptor comes from a human donor in good health (CMV status not recorded). Some clones in this sample may be carry-over from other donors' samples. The chain recombines TRBV6-5 with TRBJ2-7; weak D call: TRBD1 (5 bases). For the CDR3, the DNA is TGTGCCAGCAGCCCCTCCTTAACAGACAGAGCGAGACACGAGCAGTACGTC. Residues: CASSPSLTDRARHEQYV.